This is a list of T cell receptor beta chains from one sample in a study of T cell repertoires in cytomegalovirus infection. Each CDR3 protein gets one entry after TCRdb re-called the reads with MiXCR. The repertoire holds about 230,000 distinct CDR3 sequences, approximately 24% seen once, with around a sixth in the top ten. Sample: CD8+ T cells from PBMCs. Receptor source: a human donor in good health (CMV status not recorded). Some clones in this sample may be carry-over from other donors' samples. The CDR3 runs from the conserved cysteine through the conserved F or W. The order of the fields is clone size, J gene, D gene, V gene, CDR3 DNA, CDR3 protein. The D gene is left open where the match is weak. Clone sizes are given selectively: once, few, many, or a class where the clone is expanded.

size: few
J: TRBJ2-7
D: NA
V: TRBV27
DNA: TGTGCCAGCAGTTTATCCCCCTCCGCCGAGCAGTACTTC
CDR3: CASSLSPSAEQYF

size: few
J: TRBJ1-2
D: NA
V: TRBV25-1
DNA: TGTGCCAGCAGTGACGAGGGCTACACCTTC
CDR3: CASSDEGYTF

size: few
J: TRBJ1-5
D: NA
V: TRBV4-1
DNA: TGCGCCAGCAGCCAAGAATGGGGGATTCAGCCCCAGCATTTT
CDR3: CASSQEWGIQPQHF

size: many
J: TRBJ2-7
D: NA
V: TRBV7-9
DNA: TGTGCCAGCAGCTTAGCTGGAGGCGAGCAGTACTTC
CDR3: CASSLAGGEQYF

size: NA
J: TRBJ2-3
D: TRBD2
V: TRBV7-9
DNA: TGTGCCAGCAGCAATCCCACGGGACTAGCGGGGGGAAGCGCAGATACGCAGTATTTT
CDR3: CASSNPTGLAGGSADTQYF

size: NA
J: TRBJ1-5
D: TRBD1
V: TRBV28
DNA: TGTGCCAGCAGCAACGACAGGGCAGGGAATCAGCCCCAGCATTTT
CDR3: CASSNDRAGNQPQHF

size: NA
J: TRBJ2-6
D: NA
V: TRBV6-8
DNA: TGTGCCAGCAGTTACTCCTCGGGGACTGGGGCCAACGGCCTGACTTTC
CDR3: CASSYSSGTGANGLTF

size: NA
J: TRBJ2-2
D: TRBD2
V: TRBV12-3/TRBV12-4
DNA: TGTGCCAGCAGTTCCCGCATCTCACTAGCGGGGGGCCCCAGGGCCGGGGAGCTGTTTTTT
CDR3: CASSSRISLAGGPRAGELFF

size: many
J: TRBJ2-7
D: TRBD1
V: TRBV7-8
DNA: TGTGCCAGCAGCTTAAGGGGGCCCTACGAGCAGTACTTC
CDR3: CASSLRGPYEQYF

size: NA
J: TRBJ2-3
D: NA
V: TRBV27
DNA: TGTGCCAGCAGTTTATGGACAGCGAACACAGATACGCAGTATTTT
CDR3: CASSLWTANTDTQYF

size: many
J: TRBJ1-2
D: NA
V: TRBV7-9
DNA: TGTGCCAGCAGCTTAGCACAGGGAAACGGCTACACCTTC
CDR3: CASSLAQGNGYTF